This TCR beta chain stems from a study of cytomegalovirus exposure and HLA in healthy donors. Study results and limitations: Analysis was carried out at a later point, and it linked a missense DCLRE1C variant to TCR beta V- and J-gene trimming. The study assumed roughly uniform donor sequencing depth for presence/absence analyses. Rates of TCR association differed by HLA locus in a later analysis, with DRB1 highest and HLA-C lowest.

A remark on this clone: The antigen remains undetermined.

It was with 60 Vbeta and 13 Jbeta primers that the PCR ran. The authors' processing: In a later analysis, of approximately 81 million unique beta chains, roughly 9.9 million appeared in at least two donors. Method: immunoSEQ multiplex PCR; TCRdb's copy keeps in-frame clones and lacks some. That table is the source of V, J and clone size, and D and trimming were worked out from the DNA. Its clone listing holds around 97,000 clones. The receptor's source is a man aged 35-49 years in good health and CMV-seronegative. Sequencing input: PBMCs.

The CDR3 loop reads CAISDPGGRAYNEQFF. The CDR3 DNA reads as TGTGCCATCAGTGATCCGGGGGGGCGCGCCTACAATGAGCAGTTCTTC. The rearrangement joins TRBV10-3 to TRBJ2-1; 8 bases line up with TRBD2. This CDR3 comprises 16 residues. Trimming cost V 3 bases and J 2 bases; bases outside gene matches: 6. CDR1 and CDR2 from the germline V gene are ENHRY and SYGVKD.